These T cell receptor beta chains were read from a single sample in a study of T cell clonotyping in hematopoietic cell transplantation. Sequencing used immunoSEQ multiplex PCR; TCRdb keeps in-frame clones, though not all of them. The sample holds several thousand clones; about 87% are singletons and the top ten take 5.8%. The sample was peripheral blood mononuclear cells, taken 100 days after allogeneic stem cell transplant. These receptors originate from a female patient aged 35-55 years who had an allogeneic stem cell transplant from a related donor, so the T cells may come from the graft donor. Some clones in this sample may be carry-over from other donors' samples. Both conserved end residues are part of each CDR3. A D gene is named only where the DNA matches it firmly. Some rows mark clone size as missing; the rest say once, few, many or name a class of expanded clone.

>TRBV5-6|once|TRBJ2-3|-
TGTGCCAGCAGCGGGTCCCGGGGCGTGGGTTTCCCAGATACGCAGTATTTT
CASSGSRGVGFPDTQYF
>TRBV14|-|TRBJ2-3|-
TGTGCCAGCAGCCAGATGCAAAACACAGATACGCAGTATTTT
CASSQMQNTDTQYF
>TRBV7-2|-|TRBJ2-5|-
TGTGCCAGCAGCTCCCCGGGACGGCTTAGAGAGCAGTACTTC
CASSSPGRLREQYF
>TRBV9|-|TRBJ1-4|-
TGTGCCAGCAGCGCCGGTGAAAAACTGTTTTTT
CASSAGEKLFF
>TRBV6-1|-|TRBJ2-3|-
TGTGCCAGCAGTGAAGGGGACATTTTTTCCAGTACGCAGTATTTT
CASSEGDIFSSTQYF
>TRBV10-2|few|TRBJ2-1|TRBD2
TGCGCCAGCAGCGAGGGACTAGGGTTTGGTGAGCAGTTCTTC
CASSEGLGFGEQFF
>TRBV21-1|-|TRBJ1-5|-
TGTGCCAGCAGCAAAGCGTGCGTCAGGGGCCAAAACTATAGCAATCAGCCCCAGCATTTT
CASSKACVRGQNYSNQPQHF
>TRBV14|few|TRBJ2-7|-
TGTGCCAGCAGCCAATTCGGCGGCGGCGAGCAGTACTTC
CASSQFGGGEQYF
>TRBV18|-|TRBJ2-1|-
TGTGCCAGCTCAGGCGGCTCCGCCTACAATGAGCAGTTCTTC
CASSGGSAYNEQFF
>TRBV28|-|TRBJ2-7|TRBD2
TGTGCCAGCAGTGCAACGACTAGCGGGAGGGCCTACGAGCAGTACTTC
CASSATTSGRAYEQYF
>TRBV7-2|-|TRBJ2-7|-
TGTGCCAGCAGCTTAAGTACAGGTCGGATTCCCTACGAGCAGTACTTC
CASSLSTGRIPYEQYF
>TRBV11-2|-|TRBJ2-7|TRBD2
TGTGCCAGCAGCCTTCTAGGGGGGACTAGCGGCGTCAAGCAGTACTTC
CASSLLGGTSGVKQYF
>TRBV6-5|few|TRBJ2-5|-
TGTGCCAGCAGTTTCTCCGGGGCCTCGGGGGAGACCCAGTACTTC
CASSFSGASGETQYF
>TRBV6-6|-|TRBJ1-2|-
TGTGCCAGCAGGCAGACAACCAGCTATGGCTACACCTTC
CASRQTTSYGYTF
>TRBV6-5|-|TRBJ2-2|-
TGTGCCAGCAGTTATACGTGGGGGTCCACCGGGGAGCTGTTTTTT
CASSYTWGSTGELFF
>TRBV28|few|TRBJ2-7|TRBD2
TGTGCCAGCAGTTTAACTCCGGGCGGAGCGGGGGGTCTGGCCGAGCAGTACTTC
CASSLTPGGAGGLAEQYF
>TRBV5-1|-|TRBJ1-2|TRBD1
TGCGCCAGCAGCTTTCGACAGGGAATCTATGGCTACACCTTC
CASSFRQGIYGYTF
>TRBV7-2|-|TRBJ2-1|-
TGTGCCAGCAGCTCCACTGACCCCTGGGAATACAATGAGCAGTTCTTC
CASSSTDPWEYNEQFF
>TRBV5-8|few|TRBJ2-1|TRBD2
TGTGCCAGCAGCTGGGCTAGCGGGAGAATGGGCTACAATGAGCAGTTCTTC
CASSWASGRMGYNEQFF
>TRBV9|-|TRBJ2-6|-
TGTGCCAGCAGCAAAACTAGAGCCTCTGGGGCCAACGTCCTGACTTTC
CASSKTRASGANVLTF
>TRBV5-1|-|TRBJ2-7|-
TGCGCCAGCAGTGCGAGGACACTCTACGAGCAGTACTTC
CASSARTLYEQYF
>TRBV29-1|-|TRBJ2-7|-
TGCAGCGCCCGCGACTCCAACTACGAGCAGTACTTC
CSARDSNYEQYF
>TRBV5-1|-|TRBJ2-7|-
TGCGCCAGCAGCTTGGCCGGGCGGGATACGGGCGAGCAGTACTTC
CASSLAGRDTGEQYF
>TRBV4-2|few|TRBJ2-7|-
TGTGCCAGCAGCCAAGGACGGGATGTGAGCGAGCAGTACTTC
CASSQGRDVSEQYF
>TRBV7-2|-|TRBJ1-5|-
TGTGCCAGCAGCTTAGTGGGATCAAATCAGCCCCAGCATTTT
CASSLVGSNQPQHF
>TRBV7-3|-|TRBJ2-2|-
TGTGCCAGCAGCTTGATGGATATTCAGAACACCGGGGAGCTGTTTTTT
CASSLMDIQNTGELFF
>TRBV7-9|-|TRBJ2-2|-
TGTGCCAGCAGCTCCCAGACTAGCGGGGAGCTGTTTTTT
CASSSQTSGELFF
>TRBV4-2|-|TRBJ2-5|TRBD2
TGTGCCAGCAGCCAAGGAGCGGGGCAAGAGACCCAGTACTTC
CASSQGAGQETQYF
>TRBV6-1|-|TRBJ1-1|TRBD1
TGTGCCAGCAGACCGGGACAGCTAAAGAACACTGAAGCTTTCTTT
CASRPGQLKNTEAFF
>TRBV5-1|-|TRBJ1-1|TRBD1
TGCGCCAGCAGAGACAGGGGCACTGAAGCTTTCTTT
CASRDRGTEAFF
>TRBV2|-|TRBJ2-3|TRBD2
TGTGCCAGCAGATACTTAGCGGGAGGGTATCAAGATACGCAGTATTTT
CASRYLAGGYQDTQYF
>TRBV29-1|-|TRBJ2-3|TRBD1
TGCAGCGTTGGGGACAGGGTGGACACTGGTACGCAGTATTTT
CSVGDRVDTGTQYF
>TRBV19|once|TRBJ2-7|-
TGTGCCAGTAGTATAGGGAAGGGTGACGAGCAGTACTTC
CASSIGKGDEQYF
>TRBV4-2|-|TRBJ2-7|-
TGTGCCAGCAGCCAAGAGGGGGCACGACGCGAGCAGTACTTC
CASSQEGARREQYF
>TRBV27|-|TRBJ1-5|-
TGTGCCAGCAGTTTAGGAGGGACTAATTTCAATCAGCCCCAGCATTTT
CASSLGGTNFNQPQHF
>TRBV7-3|-|TRBJ2-1|-
TGTGCCAGCAGCTTATCCGGGAGCGGGGAGCAGTTCTTC
CASSLSGSGEQFF
>TRBV7-9|-|TRBJ1-2|-
TGTGCCAGCAGCTTAGCGCTTGGGGAGGACTATGGCTACACCTTC
CASSLALGEDYGYTF
>TRBV27|-|TRBJ2-7|-
TGTGCCAGCAGTTTATCCGGGGGCGGTGGGTACGAGCAGTACTTC
CASSLSGGGGYEQYF
>TRBV28|-|TRBJ2-7|TRBD1
TGTGCCAGCCCGGGCCCAACGACAGGGACGTACGAGCAGTACTTC
CASPGPTTGTYEQYF
>TRBV5-4|once|TRBJ2-2|-
TGTGCCAGCAGCTCCCGGGACTTCCACGGGGAGCTGTTTTTT
CASSSRDFHGELFF
>TRBV18|-|TRBJ2-7|TRBD2
TGTGCCAGCTCACCACAACTAGCGGGAGCCACAAACGAGCAGTACTTC
CASSPQLAGATNEQYF
>TRBV7-8|-|TRBJ1-4|-
TGTGCCAGCAGCTCTACAGCACTCAAACTGTTTTTT
CASSSTALKLFF
>TRBV20-1|-|TRBJ1-4|-
TGCAGTGCTAGCGACAATGAAAAACTGTTTTTT
CSASDNEKLFF
>TRBV19|-|TRBJ1-2|-
TGTGCCAGTAGTATTAGGACCTCAGCTAACTATGGCTACACCTTC
CASSIRTSANYGYTF
>TRBV5-6|once|TRBJ2-3|-
TGTGCCAGCAGCTTTTCAGGCACAGATACGCAGTATTTT
CASSFSGTDTQYF
>TRBV27|-|TRBJ2-6|TRBD1
TGTGCCAGCAGTGACCCGGGGACAGAGTATGGGGCCAACGTCCTGACTTTC
CASSDPGTEYGANVLTF
>TRBV28|-|TRBJ1-2|TRBD1
TGTGCCAGCAGCCGAGTCGACAGGGGAGGAGGCTACACCTTC
CASSRVDRGGGYTF
>TRBV5-1|-|TRBJ2-7|TRBD1
TGCGCCAGCAGCGTTGACAGGGACCTCTACGAGCAGTACTTC
CASSVDRDLYEQYF
>TRBV12-5|-|TRBJ2-7|-
TGTGCTAGTGGTTTGGTAGGGGTCGTTAATGACGAGCAGTACTTC
CASGLVGVVNDEQYF
>TRBV7-9|-|TRBJ1-1|-
TGTGCCAGCAGCTTAGTGGGGGGGACCGCTGAAGCTTTCTTT
CASSLVGGTAEAFF
>TRBV7-3|-|TRBJ2-1|TRBD1
TGTGCCAGCAGTTATATAGGGACAGGGGGCTACAATGAGCAGTTCTTC
CASSYIGTGGYNEQFF
>TRBV5-1|-|TRBJ1-1|-
TGCGCCAGCAGCTTGACGCCAGCGAACACTGAAGCTTTCTTT
CASSLTPANTEAFF
>TRBV6-4|-|TRBJ1-2|TRBD1
TGTGCCAGCAGTGACGGGCAGGGGGCAGGTGGCTACACCTTC
CASSDGQGAGGYTF
>TRBV7-2|-|TRBJ2-1|-
TGTGCCAGCAGCTTACTCTTAATAGGGGGTACTGAGCAGTTCTTC
CASSLLLIGGTEQFF
>TRBV6-1|-|TRBJ2-2|TRBD2
TGTGCCAGCGTAGCGGGAGTGGAGGCCGGGGAGCTGTTTTTT
CASVAGVEAGELFF
>TRBV5-6|-|TRBJ1-4|-
TGTGCCAGCAGCTTGCGACAGGTGTCCTCGGAAAAACTGTTTTTT
CASSLRQVSSEKLFF
>TRBV6-1|-|TRBJ2-7|TRBD1
TGTGCCAGCAGGGGGACAGGGCGTGCTAACGAGCAGTACTTC
CASRGTGRANEQYF
>TRBV19|-|TRBJ1-2|-
TGTGCCAGTAGTACCGATGTCAGGCAGGTTTCTAACTATGGCTACACCTTC
CASSTDVRQVSNYGYTF
>TRBV19|-|TRBJ1-1|TRBD1
TGTGCCAGTAGAGGGACAGCGGAAGCTTTCTTT
CASRGTAEAFF